The source of this TCR beta chain is a study of regulatory T cells in long-lasting Graves disease. Points from the study as a whole: Shared public clonotypes totalled 2,741 in persistent patients, compared with 966 in new patients. Compared with new cases, persistent Graves' patients showed reduced TCR diversity.

This clonotype was counted once. The antigen is not known. Indicated time point: persistent/refractory GD, antithyroid drugs over 5 years with positive TRAb. Following extraction of RNA from PBMCs, that RNA was used to make the TCR library. The TCR beta library used iRepertoire HTBI primers with Arm-PCR amplification of CDR3. TCRdb called the multiplex PCR reads again in MiXCR, with one record for every CDR3 protein. The sample includes about 290,000 distinct CDR3 sequences, around a fifth seen only once; the top ten take roughly three fifths. Germline V gene data show CDR1 as SGHAT and CDR2 as FQDESV (reference sequence). Trimming shortened V by 1 base and J by 8 bases, and 14 bases separated the two germline ends. The CDR3 extends over 15 amino acids.

This chain joins TRBV11-1 and TRBJ2-2; D is uncertain. Sample: peripheral blood mononuclear cells (PBMCs), taken when the disease was refractory, from a patient treated with antithyroid drugs. This receptor was obtained from a female donor with Graves disease. The CDR3 is CASSLVTPVSGELFF. The CDR3 region has the DNA TGTGCCAGCAGCTTAGTGACTCCCGTCAGTGGGGAGCTGTTTTTT.